Shown below are 30 T cell receptor beta chains from a single sample sequenced in a study of regulatory T cells in long-lasting Graves disease. Indicated time point: newly diagnosed GD, antithyroid drugs for less than 3 months. RNA from PBMCs was the source of the TCR library. Sequencing libraries for TCR beta were prepared with iRepertoire HTBI primers and Arm-PCR of CDR3 regions. TCRdb re-derived calls from the multiplex PCR reads in MiXCR, one entry per CDR3 protein. The sample shows roughly 320,000 distinct CDR3 sequences, approximately 15% of them seen only once. These same records also appear under a second study, on T cells in Graves' hyperthyroidism and ophthalmopathy.

The material was peripheral blood mononuclear cells (PBMCs), obtained at new diagnosis, from a patient treated with antithyroid drugs. Every receptor here comes from a man aged 40-49 years with Graves disease.

This clonotype was seen many times. This chain connects TRBV6-9 to TRBJ1-4, with 8 positions matching TRBD1. This CDR3 contains 16 residues. Germline-derived CDR1 and CDR2 are MNHGY and SVAAGI. J lost 4 bases, V lost 3 bases, and 7 bases had no gene match. CDR3 protein: CASSYATGGNNEKLFF. DNA for the CDR3: TGTGCCAGCAGTTACGCTACAGGGGGTAATAATGAAAAACTGTTTTTT.

Many counts were recorded for this clonotype. The J gene is TRBJ2-7, the V gene TRBV11-1, with 7 nucleotides matching TRBD1. Trimming took 4 bases from V and 0 from J; bases not matched to a gene: 3. The germline V gene encodes CDR1 SGHAT and CDR2 FQDESV (reference sequence). The CDR3 spans 14 residues. The CDR3 region is CASSWDRTSYEQYF. DNA for the CDR3: TGTGCCAGCAGCTGGGACAGAACCTCCTACGAGCAGTACTTC.

This clonotype has at least ten counts. The V gene is TRBV7-9, the J gene TRBJ2-1, with D possibly matching TRBD1 (5 bases). This CDR3 comprises 9 residues. The V gene's germline CDR1 is SEHNR and CDR2 FQNEAQ (reference sequence). V lost 5 bases, J lost 12 bases, and 5 bases lay in between. In DNA, the CDR3 is TGTGCCAGCAGCCAGGGGCAGTTCTTC. The encoded protein is CASSQGQFF.

This clonotype was picked up many times. The chain recombines TRBV4-3 with TRBJ1-1; D gene unclear. CDR1 and CDR2 from the germline V gene are LGHNA and YSLEER. The length of the CDR3 is 15 residues. Trimming stripped 0 bases from V and 1 base from J, with 9 bases between. The CDR3 coding sequence is TGCGCCAGCAGCCAAGATTGGCGGAGGAACACTGAAGCTTTCTTT. Residues: CASSQDWRRNTEAFF.

This clonotype was seen many times. The V and J genes are TRBV28 and TRBJ1-2; maybe TRBD1 (5 bases). Trimming cost V 2 bases and J 3 bases, with 7 bases left between them. The CDR3 contains 13 residues. CDR1 is MDHEN, CDR2 SYDVKM, per germline. The DNA of the CDR3 is TGTGCCAGCAGTTTAGGAGGGGACTATGGCTACACCTTC. It yields the protein CASSLGGDYGYTF.

This clonotype has a count of ten or more. The rearrangement uses TRBV20-1 and TRBJ2-3, with TRBD1 as a possible D gene (6 bases). This CDR3 is 15 amino acids long. Germline V gene lookup returns CDR1 DFQATT and CDR2 SNEGSKA (reference sequence). The ends were cut back, 0 bases at V and 3 bases at J, with 13 bases in the middle. The CDR3 nucleotides read TGCAGTGCTAGAGAGTTTGTGGACAGAACAGATACGCAGTATTTT. It codes for CSAREFVDRTDTQYF.

The chain couples TRBV5-5 to TRBJ2-3, with D perhaps being TRBD1 or TRBD2 (5 bases each). The CDR3 covers 13 residues. V was clipped by 4 bases and J by 5 bases, with 11 bases between them. CDR1 and CDR2 from the germline V gene are SGHKS and YYEKEE (reference sequence). This CDR3 is CASSPGPEDTQYF. The CDR3 DNA is TGTGCCAGCAGCCCGGGACCGGAAGATACGCAGTATTTT.

The sample holds one count of this clonotype. This chain connects TRBV5-6 to TRBJ1-5; D remains unclear. The CDR3 is made up of 13 amino acids. Looked up from germline, CDR1 is SGHDT and CDR2 is YYEEEE. V lost 1 base, J lost 9 bases, and 11 bases lay in between. The CDR3 nucleotides read TGTGCCAGCAGCTTGTCCGACAATGGGCCCCAGCATTTT. It translates to CASSLSDNGPQHF.

This clonotype was counted a few times. The chain carries TRBV12-3 or TRBV12-4 and TRBJ1-6; D remains unclear. V dropped 2 bases and J dropped 9 bases, with 14 bases sitting between them. The CDR3 totals 15 residues. DNA of the CDR3: TGTGCCAGCAGTTTAAGTTTGGCAGGTGGTTCACCCCTCCACTTT. It is translated as CASSLSLAGGSPLHF.

There are many counts of this clonotype. The chain recombines TRBV29-1 with TRBJ2-3; D may be TRBD2 (5 bases). Germline CDR1 and CDR2: SQVTM and ANQGSEA. The CDR3 is 13 amino acids. V gave up 3 bases and J gave up 4 bases, with 11 bases separating them. CDR3 coding DNA: TGCAGCGTTGACGGGGTTGGTGCAGATACGCAGTATTTT. This gives the protein CSVDGVGADTQYF.

This clonotype came up many times. The V and J genes are TRBV3-1 and TRBJ2-2; D is uncertain. Germline V gene sequence: CDR1 LGHDT, CDR2 YNNKEL (reference sequence). This CDR3 spans 15 amino acids. Trimming took 4 bases from V and 4 from J, leaving 13 bases between them. The CDR3: CASSPSRTFTGELFF. The DNA of the CDR3 is TGTGCCAGCAGCCCCAGTCGAACCTTCACCGGGGAGCTGTTTTTT. Looking up the rest from reference TRBV3-1 and TRBJ2-2 gives the full variable domain: DTAVSQTPKYLVTQMGNDKSIKCEQNLGHDTMYWYKQDSKKFLKIMFSYNNKELIINETVPNRFSPKSPDKAHLNLHINSLELGDSAVYFCASSPSRTFTGELFFGEGSRLTVL.

This sequence joins TRBV29-1 and TRBJ1-2; 7 nucleotides line up with TRBD1. This CDR3 has 14 residues. V lost 6 bases and J lost 4; bases outside the gene matches: 11. Germline loops: CDR1 SQVTM, CDR2 ANQGSEA. In nucleotides, the CDR3 is TGCAGCGTGCCCTGGGACAGTCCAACCTATGGCTACACCTTC. Its protein is CSVPWDSPTYGYTF.

This clonotype was seen many times. The V gene is TRBV2, the J gene TRBJ2-7; 10 positions match TRBD1. V lost 8 bases, J lost 7 bases, and 11 bases stayed unmatched. The CDR3 contains 14 residues. CDR1 is SNHLY and CDR2 is FYNNEI in the germline V gene. CDR3 sequence: CASPRGTGAEEQYF. The CDR3 DNA follows: TGTGCCAGCCCTCGGGGGACAGGGGCCGAGGAGCAGTACTTC.

V usage is TRBV5-1 and J usage is TRBJ2-3; 10 bases agree with TRBD1. The V and J ends lost 5 bases and 1 base, in that order; junction bases with no gene match: 7. Germline CDR1 reads SGHRS; CDR2 reads YFSETQ. This CDR3 spans 16 amino acids. The CDR3 region is CASREGQGIGTDTQYF. The CDR3 region has the DNA TGCGCCAGCAGAGAGGGACAGGGGATCGGCACAGATACGCAGTATTTT.

This clonotype was recorded a few times. This chain links TRBV6-5 with TRBJ1-1; D possibly corresponds to TRBD1 (6 bases). Trimming removed 6 bases from V and 4 bases from J, with 18 bases in between. The CDR3 sequence is 15 residues long. Looked up from germline, CDR1 is MNHEY and CDR2 is SVGAGI. CDR3 residues: CASRYRDRGGTEAFF. The CDR3 DNA follows: TGTGCCAGCAGATACAGGGACCGAGGCGGCACTGAAGCTTTCTTT.

The rearrangement links TRBV5-1 to TRBJ2-3; maybe TRBD2 (6 bases). CDR3 size: 17 residues. V gave up 2 bases and J gave up 3 bases, with 19 bases separating them. CDR1 SGHRS and CDR2 YFSETQ come from the germline V gene. The CDR3 region is CASSLDPLARGTDTQYF. The CDR3 DNA is TGCGCCAGCAGCTTAGATCCCCTAGCGAGGGGTACAGATACGCAGTATTTT. The full variable domain, its missing parts supplied by reference TRBV5-1 and TRBJ2-3, is KAGVTQTPRYLIKTRGQQVTLSCSPISGHRSVSWYQQTPGQGLQFLFEYFSETQRNKGNFPGRFSGRQFSNSRSEMNVSTLELGDSALYLCASSLDPLARGTDTQYFGPGTRLTVL.

This clonotype was seen at least ten times. V and J are TRBV9 and TRBJ2-3; 9 bases align to TRBD1. The V gene's germline CDR1 is SGDLS and CDR2 YYNGEE. Unmatched junction bases numbered 3, after V lost 0 bases and J lost 1 base. The CDR3 is 16 residues long. CDR3 DNA: TGTGCCAGCAGCGTAGCTTGGACAGGGGGCACAGATACGCAGTATTTT. Its translation: CASSVAWTGGTDTQYF.

The chain joins TRBV7-6 to TRBJ2-7, with D perhaps TRBD1 (6 bases). This CDR3 has 15 amino acids. Per the germline V gene, CDR1 is SGHVS and CDR2 is FNYEAQ. Deletions cut 5 bases from V and 2 bases from J, with 16 bases between. The CDR3 spells CASSDASSGAYEQYF. CDR3 bases: TGTGCCAGCAGCGACGCCAGCTCAGGGGCCTACGAGCAGTACTTC. The complete variable domain, with remaining parts taken from reference TRBV7-6 and TRBJ2-7, reads GAGVSQSPRYKVTKRGQDVALRCDPISGHVSLYWYRQALGQGPEFLTYFNYEAQQDKSGLPNDRFSAERPEGSISTLTIQRTEQRDSAMYRCASSDASSGAYEQYFGPGTRLTVT.

The rearrangement links TRBV19 to TRBJ1-1; D might be TRBD1 (6 bases). The V end lost 5 bases, the J end lost 6 bases, and 16 bases lay between the germline ends. CDR3 length: 14 residues. Germline values: CDR1 LNHDA, CDR2 SQIVND (reference sequence). The CDR3 DNA sequence: TGTGCCAGTAGTCCCGGCAGGGGCGCCGCTGAAGCTTTCTTT. The encoded protein is CASSPGRGAAEAFF. The entire variable domain, with the rest obtained from reference TRBV19 and TRBJ1-1, is as follows: DGGITQSPKYLFRKEGQNVTLSCEQNLNHDAMYWYRQDPGQGLRLIYYSQIVNDFQKGDIAEGYSVSREKKESFPLTVTSAQKNPTAFYLCASSPGRGAAEAFFGQGTRLTVV.

V gene TRBV7-2 combines with J gene TRBJ2-1, with 11 positions matching TRBD2. The CDR3 is 16 amino acids. Germline lookup yields CDR1 SGHTA and CDR2 FQGNSA. V gave up 2 bases and J gave up 8 bases; unmatched junction bases: 8. CDR3 amino acids: CASSLSTLAGGHEQFF. CDR3 DNA sequence: TGTGCCAGCAGCTTATCGACCCTAGCGGGGGGTCATGAGCAGTTCTTC.

Remarks on this clonotype: Just one base apart from a much larger clone, this may be a read error. The rearrangement uses TRBV2 and TRBJ1-3; the D is unclear. Looked up from germline, CDR1 is SNHLY and CDR2 is FYNNEI. The CDR3 spans 14 residues. V shed 3 bases and J shed 9 bases, with 15 bases lying between them. The CDR3 bases are TGTGCCAGCAGTGATCGGGCCAGGAGTACCACCATATATTTT. This translates into CASSDRARSTTIYF.

The gene calls are TRBV19 and TRBJ1-1; D perhaps matches TRBD1 (6 bases). The CDR3 runs 14 residues. V was shortened by 6 bases and J by 2 bases, with 13 bases between the two germline ends. Looked up from germline, CDR1 is LNHDA and CDR2 is SQIVND (reference sequence). Here the CDR3 reads CASRVGQINTEAFF. In nucleotides, the CDR3 is TGTGCCAGTAGGGTCGGACAGATCAACACTGAAGCTTTCTTT.

This chain uses TRBV6-1 with TRBJ1-5, with D perhaps matching TRBD1 (5 bases). Germline V gene lookup returns CDR1 MNHNS and CDR2 SASEGT. The V gene lost 10 bases and the J gene lost 0 bases, with 19 bases spanning the gap. This CDR3 comprises 16 residues. The CDR3 is CATGAGGVYSNQPQHF. The DNA for the CDR3 is TGTGCCACCGGTGCGGGGGGTGTTTATAGCAATCAGCCCCAGCATTTT.

The V and J genes are TRBV7-3 and TRBJ2-3, with 8 bases fitting TRBD2. CDR3 length: 18 amino acids. Unmatched junction bases numbered 14, after V lost 1 base and J lost 5 bases. Germline CDR1 is SGHTA and CDR2 is FQGTGA. CDR3 amino acids: CASSLIGRTGGPGDTQYF. The CDR3 region has the DNA TGTGCCAGCAGCTTAATAGGGAGGACGGGGGGGCCAGGAGATACGCAGTATTTT.

This clonotype was seen repeatedly, ten times or more. The genes are TRBV18 and TRBJ2-7; TRBD2 agrees at 7 bases. The CDR3 length is 13 residues. Trimming at V came to 6 bases and at J to 3 bases, leaving 5 bases not matched to a gene. CDR1 is KGHSH and CDR2 is LQKENI in the germline V gene. CDR3 sequence reads: CASSPGTNYEQYF. CDR3 in DNA: TGTGCCAGCTCGCCCGGGACTAACTACGAGCAGTACTTC.

At least ten counts were recorded for this clonotype. The chain is built from TRBV6-2 or TRBV6-3 and TRBJ1-2; TRBD1 is a possible D gene (6 bases). CDR3 size: 13 residues. Germline values: CDR1 MNHEY, CDR2 SVGEGT. V was trimmed by 10 bases and J by 3 bases, leaving 15 bases between them. The CDR3 region has the DNA TGTGCCACGGGAAGGGGGTACGACTATGGCTACACCTTC. Its protein product is CATGRGYDYGYTF.

This clonotype was seen many times. This rearrangement joins TRBV11-1 to TRBJ1-1; 8 bases map to TRBD1. Trimming at V came to 3 bases and at J to 0 bases, leaving 6 bases not matched to a gene. The CDR3 loop spans 16 amino acids. The germline V gene encodes CDR1 SGHAT and CDR2 FQDESV (reference sequence). The CDR3 loop reads CASSFGQGIMNTEAFF. The CDR3 DNA sequence: TGTGCCAGCAGCTTCGGACAGGGTATCATGAACACTGAAGCTTTCTTT.

This clonotype has a count of ten or more. The chain carries TRBV2 and TRBJ2-3, with 9 bases that match TRBD2. The CDR3 has 15 residues. Germline V gene data show CDR1 as SNHLY and CDR2 as FYNNEI. The V gene end was trimmed by 0 bases and the J gene end by 7 bases; junction bases not matched to a gene: 5. DNA of the CDR3: TGTGCCAGCAGTGAAGCGCGGGGGGGGTTGTATACGCAGTATTTT. Protein: CASSEARGGLYTQYF.

A remark on this clonotype: This sequence may be a read error, since a much larger clone differs from it by one base. The chain joins TRBV15 to TRBJ2-7, with D perhaps matching TRBD2 (6 bases). Germline lookup yields CDR1 LNHNV and CDR2 YYDKDF (reference sequence). CDR3 length equals 13 residues. For the CDR3, the DNA is TGTGCCACCGGCAGAGTTGGGGGAGGCGAGCAGTACTTC. As protein: CATGRVGGGEQYF. The full variable domain, its missing parts supplied by reference TRBV15 and TRBJ2-7, is DAMVIQNPRYQVTQFGKPVTLSCSQTLNHNVMYWYQQKSSQAPKLLFHYYDKDFNNEADTPDNFQSRRPNTSFCFLDIRSPGLGDTAMYLCATGRVGGGEQYFGPGTRLTVT.

This clonotype was detected many times. This chain links TRBV5-1 with TRBJ2-7; TRBD1 matches 10 bases. With V trimmed by 1 base and J by 0 bases, 4 bases remained unmatched. The germline CDR1 and CDR2 sequences are SGHRS and YFSETQ. This CDR3 is 16 amino acids long. CDR3 in DNA: TGCGCCAGCAGCTTGTGGACAGGGGGTAGCTCCTACGAGCAGTACTTC. Amino acid sequence: CASSLWTGGSSYEQYF.